These T cell receptor beta chains were read from a single sample in a study of shared clonotypes between healthy human individuals. Using immunoSEQ multiplex PCR, the repertoire was profiled, and TCRdb retains in-frame clones only, with some absent. The sample carries 550,000 to 600,000 clones, roughly four fifths recorded once. Sequenced: PBMCs. The receptors stem from a woman between 40 and 55 years old in good health. Some clones in this sample may be carry-over from other donors' samples. CDR3s leave out the opening cysteine and the closing phenylalanine or tryptophan.

j_call | v_call | cdr3_aa
TRBJ2-5 | TRBV5-1 | ASSLFQETQY
TRBJ2-1 | TRBV5-1 | ASSLRGASYNEQF
TRBJ2-1 | TRBV4-2 | ASSLRTLTSGSYNEQF
TRBJ2-2 | TRBV7-3 | ASSPYWTSGNTGELF
TRBJ2-1 | TRBV29-1 | SVEGTSRPNEQF
TRBJ1-3 | TRBV6-5 | ASGRQGEGGNTIY
TRBJ2-1 | TRBV19 | ASRTHSYNEQF
TRBJ2-1 | TRBV7-9 | ASSQSSRHNEQF
TRBJ2-3 | TRBV7-3 | ASSPQGRVGTDTQY
TRBJ2-1 | TRBV5-4 | ASTEGGSSYNEQF
TRBJ2-7 | TRBV4-3 | ASSQDRTGFYEQY
TRBJ2-7 | TRBV7-2 | ASSLGVAPNEQY
TRBJ1-1 | TRBV27 | ASLGTGLNTEAF
TRBJ2-3 | TRBV2 | ASSPSPAGTDTQY
TRBJ2-1 | TRBV18 | ASSPGVADEQF
TRBJ1-1 | TRBV7-9 | ASSFAGARTEAF
TRBJ2-7 | TRBV11-1 | ASSLETSGAYEQY
TRBJ1-1 | TRBV7-3 | ASSLQGTTEAF